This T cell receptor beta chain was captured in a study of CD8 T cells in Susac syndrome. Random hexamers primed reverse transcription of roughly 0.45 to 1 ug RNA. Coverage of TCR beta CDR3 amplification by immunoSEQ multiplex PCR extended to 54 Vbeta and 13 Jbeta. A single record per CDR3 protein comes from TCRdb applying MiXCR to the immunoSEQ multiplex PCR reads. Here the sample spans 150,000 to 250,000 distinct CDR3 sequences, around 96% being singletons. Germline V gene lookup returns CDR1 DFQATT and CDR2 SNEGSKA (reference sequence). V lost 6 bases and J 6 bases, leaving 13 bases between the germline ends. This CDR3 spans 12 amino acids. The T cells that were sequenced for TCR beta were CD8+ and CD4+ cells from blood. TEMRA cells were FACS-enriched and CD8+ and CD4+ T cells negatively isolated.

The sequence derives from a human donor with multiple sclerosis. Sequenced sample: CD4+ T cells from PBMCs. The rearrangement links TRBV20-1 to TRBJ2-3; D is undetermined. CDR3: CSAPKMMDTQYF. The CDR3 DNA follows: TGCAGTGCCCCTAAGATGATGGATACGCAGTATTTT.